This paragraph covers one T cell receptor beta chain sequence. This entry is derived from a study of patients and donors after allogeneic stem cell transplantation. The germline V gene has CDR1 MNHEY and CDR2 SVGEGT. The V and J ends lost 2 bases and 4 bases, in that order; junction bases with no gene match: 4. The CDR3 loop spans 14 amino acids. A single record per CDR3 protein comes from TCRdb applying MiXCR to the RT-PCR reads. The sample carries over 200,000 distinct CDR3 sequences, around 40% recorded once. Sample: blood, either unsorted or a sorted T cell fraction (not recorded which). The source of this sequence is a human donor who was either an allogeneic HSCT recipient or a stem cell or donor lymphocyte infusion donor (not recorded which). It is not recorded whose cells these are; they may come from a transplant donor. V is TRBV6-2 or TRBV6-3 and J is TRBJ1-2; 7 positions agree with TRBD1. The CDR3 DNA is TGTGCCAGCAGTTACACCGCAGGGGGCTATGGCTACACCTTC. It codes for CASSYTAGGYGYTF.